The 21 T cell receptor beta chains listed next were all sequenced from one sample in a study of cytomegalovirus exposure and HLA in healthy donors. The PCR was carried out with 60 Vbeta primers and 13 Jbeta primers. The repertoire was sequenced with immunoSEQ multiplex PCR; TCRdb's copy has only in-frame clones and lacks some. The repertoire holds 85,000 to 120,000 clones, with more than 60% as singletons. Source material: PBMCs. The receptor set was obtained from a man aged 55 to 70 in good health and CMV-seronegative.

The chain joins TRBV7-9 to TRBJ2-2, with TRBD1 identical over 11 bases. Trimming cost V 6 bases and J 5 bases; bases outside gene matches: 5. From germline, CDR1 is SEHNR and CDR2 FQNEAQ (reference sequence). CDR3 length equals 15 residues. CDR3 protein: CASSSGQGETGELFF. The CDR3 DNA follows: TGTGCCAGCAGTTCGGGACAGGGGGAAACCGGGGAGCTGTTTTTT.

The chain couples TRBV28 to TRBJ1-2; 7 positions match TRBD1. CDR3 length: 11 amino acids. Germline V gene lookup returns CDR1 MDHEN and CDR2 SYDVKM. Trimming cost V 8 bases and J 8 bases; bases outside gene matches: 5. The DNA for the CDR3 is TGTGCCAGCTCGTACAGGGGAGGCTACACCTTC. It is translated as CASSYRGGYTF.

CDR3: CASSLASPGQWNTEAFF. CDR3 DNA: TGCGCCAGCAGCTTGGCCTCGCCGGGACAATGGAACACTGAAGCTTTCTTT. The chain couples TRBV5-1 to TRBJ1-1; D possibly corresponds to TRBD1 (6 bases). CDR1 and CDR2 from the germline V gene are SGHRS and YFSETQ. The V gene lost 0 bases and the J gene lost 1 base, with 16 bases spanning the gap. The CDR3 length is 17 residues.

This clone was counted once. Here the CDR3 DNA reads TGTGCCAGCAGCTTAGTTAGTCATCGGGTTGGCTATGGCTACACCTTC. This codes for CASSLVSHRVGYGYTF. The genes are TRBV7-2 and TRBJ1-2; no definite D call. The ends were cut back, 1 base at V and 4 bases at J, with 16 bases in the middle. Germline CDR1 reads SGHTA; CDR2 reads FQGNSA. The CDR3 loop spans 16 amino acids.

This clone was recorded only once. CDR3 amino acids: CASSLSGNEQFF. In nucleotides, the CDR3 is TGTGCCAGCAGCTTATCGGGTAATGAGCAGTTCTTC. The chain combines TRBV7-9 with TRBJ2-1; no definite D call. V lost 2 bases and J 7 bases, leaving 6 bases between the germline ends. CDR3 size: 12 residues. CDR1 and CDR2 from the germline V gene are SEHNR and FQNEAQ (reference sequence).

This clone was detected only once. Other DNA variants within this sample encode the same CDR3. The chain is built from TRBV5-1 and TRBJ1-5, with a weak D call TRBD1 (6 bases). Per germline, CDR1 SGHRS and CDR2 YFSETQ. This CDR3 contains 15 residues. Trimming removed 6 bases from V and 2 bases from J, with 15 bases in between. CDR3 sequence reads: CASTPGGGRNQPQHF. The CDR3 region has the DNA TGCGCCAGCACCCCGGGCGGGGGCCGCAATCAGCCCCAGCATTTT.

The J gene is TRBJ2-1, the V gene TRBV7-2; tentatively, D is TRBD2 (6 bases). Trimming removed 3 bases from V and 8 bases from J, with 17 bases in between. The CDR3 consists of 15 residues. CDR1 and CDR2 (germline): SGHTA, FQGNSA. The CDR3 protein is CASSLGSAGFYEQFF. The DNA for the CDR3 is TGTGCCAGCAGCTTGGGGAGCGCGGGGTTTTATGAGCAGTTCTTC.

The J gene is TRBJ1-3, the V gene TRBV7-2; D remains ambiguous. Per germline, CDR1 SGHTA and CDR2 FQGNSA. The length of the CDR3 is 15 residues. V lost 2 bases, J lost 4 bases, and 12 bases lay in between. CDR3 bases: TGTGCCAGCAGCTTAAACCCACGAGGGGGAAACACCATATATTTT. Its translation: CASSLNPRGGNTIYF.

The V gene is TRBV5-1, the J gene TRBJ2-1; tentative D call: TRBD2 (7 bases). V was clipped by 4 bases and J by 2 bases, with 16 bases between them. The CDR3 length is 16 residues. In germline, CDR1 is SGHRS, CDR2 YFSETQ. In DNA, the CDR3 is TGCGCCAGCAGCAGCGGGGAGGGGGGTCCCTACAATGAGCAGTTCTTC. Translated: CASSSGEGGPYNEQFF.

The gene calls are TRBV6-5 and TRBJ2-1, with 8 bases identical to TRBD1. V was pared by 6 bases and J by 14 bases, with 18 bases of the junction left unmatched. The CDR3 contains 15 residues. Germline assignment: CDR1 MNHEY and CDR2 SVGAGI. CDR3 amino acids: CASRPGGTGKGKEFF. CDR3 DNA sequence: TGTGCCAGCAGGCCCGGAGGGACAGGAAAGGGTAAGGAGTTCTTC.

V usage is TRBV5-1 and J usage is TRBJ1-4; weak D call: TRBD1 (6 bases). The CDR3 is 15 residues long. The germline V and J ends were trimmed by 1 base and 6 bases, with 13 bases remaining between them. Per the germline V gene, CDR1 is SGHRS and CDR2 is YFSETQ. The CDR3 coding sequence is TGCGCCAGCAGCTTGCCTACAGGGTTCGATGAAAAACTGTTTTTT. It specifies CASSLPTGFDEKLFF.

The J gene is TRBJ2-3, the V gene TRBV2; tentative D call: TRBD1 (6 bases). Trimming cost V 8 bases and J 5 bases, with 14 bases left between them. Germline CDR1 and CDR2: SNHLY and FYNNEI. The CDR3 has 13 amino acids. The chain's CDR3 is CASEQGGLDTQYF. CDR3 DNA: TGTGCCAGCGAACAGGGTGGACTAGATACGCAGTATTTT.

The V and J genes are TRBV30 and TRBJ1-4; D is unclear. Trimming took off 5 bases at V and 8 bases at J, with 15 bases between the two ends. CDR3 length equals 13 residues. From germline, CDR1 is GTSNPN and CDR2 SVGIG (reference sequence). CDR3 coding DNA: TGTGCCTGGGCGACTAACATGGGGGAAAAACTGTTTTTT. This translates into CAWATNMGEKLFF.

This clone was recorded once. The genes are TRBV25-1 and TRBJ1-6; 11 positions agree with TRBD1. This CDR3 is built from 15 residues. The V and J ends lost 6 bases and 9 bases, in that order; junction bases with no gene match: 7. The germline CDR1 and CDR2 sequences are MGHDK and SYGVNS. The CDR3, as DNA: TGTGCCAGCAGCCCGGGGACAGGGGGAGGTTCACCCCTCCACTTT. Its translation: CASSPGTGGGSPLHF.

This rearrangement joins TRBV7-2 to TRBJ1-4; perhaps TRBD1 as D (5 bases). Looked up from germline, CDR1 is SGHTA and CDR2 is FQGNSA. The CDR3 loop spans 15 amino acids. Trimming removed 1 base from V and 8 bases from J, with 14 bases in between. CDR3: CASSLVKGINEKLFF. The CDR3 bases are TGTGCCAGCAGCTTAGTCAAGGGGATAAACGAAAAACTGTTTTTT.

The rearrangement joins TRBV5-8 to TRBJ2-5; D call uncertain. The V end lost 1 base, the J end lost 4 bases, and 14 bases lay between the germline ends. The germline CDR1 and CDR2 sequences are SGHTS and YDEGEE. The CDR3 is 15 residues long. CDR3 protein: CASSLLGTVAETQYF. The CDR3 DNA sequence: TGTGCCAGCAGCTTGTTGGGTACAGTGGCAGAGACCCAGTACTTC. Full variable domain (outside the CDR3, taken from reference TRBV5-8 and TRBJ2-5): EAGVTQSPTHLIKTRGQQATLRCSPISGHTSVYWYQQALGLGLQFLLWYDEGEERNRGNFPPRFSGRQFPNYSSELNVNALELEDSALYLCASSLLGTVAETQYFGPGTRLLVL.

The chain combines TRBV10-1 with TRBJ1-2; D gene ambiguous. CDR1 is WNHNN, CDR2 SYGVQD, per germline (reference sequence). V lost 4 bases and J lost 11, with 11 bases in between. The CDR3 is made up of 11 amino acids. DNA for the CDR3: TGCGCCAGCAGTGTGCCCCGGGAATACACCTTC. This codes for CASSVPREYTF.

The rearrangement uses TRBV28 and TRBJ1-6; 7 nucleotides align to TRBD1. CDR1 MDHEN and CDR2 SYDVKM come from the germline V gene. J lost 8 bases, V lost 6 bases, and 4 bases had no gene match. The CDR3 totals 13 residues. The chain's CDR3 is CASSYGTDSPLHF. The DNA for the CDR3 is TGTGCCAGCAGCTACGGGACAGATTCACCCCTCCACTTT.

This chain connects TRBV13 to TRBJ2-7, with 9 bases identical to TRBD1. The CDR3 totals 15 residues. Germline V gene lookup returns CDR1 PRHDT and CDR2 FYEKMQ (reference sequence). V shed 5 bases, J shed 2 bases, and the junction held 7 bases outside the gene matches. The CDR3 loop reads CASSAPGQGTYEQYF. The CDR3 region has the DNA TGTGCCAGCAGCGCACCGGGACAGGGTACCTACGAGCAGTACTTC.

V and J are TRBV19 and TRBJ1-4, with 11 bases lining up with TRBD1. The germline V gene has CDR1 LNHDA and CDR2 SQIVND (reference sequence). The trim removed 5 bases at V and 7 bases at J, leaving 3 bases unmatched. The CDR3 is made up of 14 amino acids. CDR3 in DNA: TGTGCCAGTAGTCCCGGGACAGGGGGTGAAAAACTGTTTTTT. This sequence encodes CASSPGTGGEKLFF. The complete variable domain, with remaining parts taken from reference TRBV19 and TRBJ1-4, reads DGGITQSPKYLFRKEGQNVTLSCEQNLNHDAMYWYRQDPGQGLRLIYYSQIVNDFQKGDIAEGYSVSREKKESFPLTVTSAQKNPTAFYLCASSPGTGGEKLFFGSGTQLSVL.

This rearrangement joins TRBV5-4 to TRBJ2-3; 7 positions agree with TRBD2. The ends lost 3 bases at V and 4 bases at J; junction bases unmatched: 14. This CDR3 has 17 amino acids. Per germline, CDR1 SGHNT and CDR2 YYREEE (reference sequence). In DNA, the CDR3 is TGTGCCAGCAGCTCCCCGGGACTAACGTCACGGCCAGATACGCAGTATTTT. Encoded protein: CASSSPGLTSRPDTQYF.